The 30 T cell receptor beta chains in this list originate from one sample, sequenced in a study of CD8 T cell repertoires and HIV-1 epitope variants. These TCRs are of unknown antigen specificity. Repertoires were generated with immunoSEQ multiplex PCR, while TCRdb's copy carries only in-frame clones and drops some. The data contain around 6,000 clones, 65% to 70% of them singletons. What was sequenced was cultured CD8+ T cells derived from PBMCs. These receptors all come from a male donor with HIV.

This clone is labeled as medium-sized. This chain joins TRBV6-4 and TRBJ1-2; TRBD1 agrees at 12 bases. Losses at the gene ends were 4 bases for V and 4 bases for J; bases not matched to a gene: 13. Germline assignment: CDR1 MRHNA and CDR2 SNTAGT. The CDR3 covers 18 residues. CDR3 sequence reads: CASSVPPRDRGLVYGYTF. The DNA of the CDR3 is TGTGCCAGCAGTGTCCCCCCCAGGGACAGGGGGCTTGTCTATGGCTACACCTTC.

This clone appeared a few times. CDR3 sequence: CASSWRQSSYNEQFF. The CDR3 coding sequence is TGTGCCAGCAGTTGGAGACAGAGCTCCTACAATGAGCAGTTCTTC. The chain couples TRBV7-3 to TRBJ2-1; D perhaps matches TRBD1 (5 bases). CDR1 and CDR2 from the germline V gene are SGHTA and FQGTGA. Trimming removed 6 bases from V and 0 bases from J, with 12 bases in between. The CDR3 is made up of 15 amino acids.

This chain connects TRBV14 to TRBJ1-2; D uncertain. Trimming took 4 bases from V and 5 from J, leaving 11 bases between them. The CDR3 is made up of 13 amino acids. The germline V gene encodes CDR1 SGHDN and CDR2 FVKESK. The CDR3 DNA is TGTGCCAGCAGCCTAAGGGAAGGTTATGGCTACACCTTC. It codes for CASSLREGYGYTF.

By sample fraction, this clone is medium-sized. V is TRBV27 and J is TRBJ1-1; D unclear. CDR3 length: 14 residues. V gave up 6 bases and J gave up 3 bases, with 14 bases separating them. Per germline, CDR1 MNHEY and CDR2 SMNVEV (reference sequence). The CDR3 sequence is CASSPSDTYTEAFF. CDR3 nucleotide sequence: TGTGCCAGCAGCCCCTCCGACACTTACACTGAAGCTTTCTTT.

The V and J genes are TRBV29-1 and TRBJ2-7; D is perhaps TRBD1 (5 bases). CDR3 length equals 15 residues. V lost 0 bases and J lost 0, with 12 bases in between. Germline assignment: CDR1 SQVTM and CDR2 ANQGSEA. DNA of the CDR3: TGCAGCGTTGAAGATGAGGACAACAGCTCCTACGAGCAGTACTTC. As protein: CSVEDEDNSSYEQYF.

The chain couples TRBV2 to TRBJ2-2; 7 bases map to TRBD1. The length of the CDR3 is 15 residues. Germline values: CDR1 SNHLY, CDR2 FYNNEI. Losses at the gene ends were 8 bases for V and 4 bases for J; bases not matched to a gene: 10. CDR3 residues: CASAERGHITGELFF. CDR3 nucleotide sequence: TGTGCCAGCGCCGAGAGGGGGCATATCACCGGGGAGCTGTTTTTT.

A single count supports this clone. The chain is built from TRBV19 and TRBJ2-5; weak D call: TRBD2 (7 bases). Trimming removed 8 bases at V and 3 bases at J, with 22 bases between. The CDR3 extends over 16 amino acids. Germline CDR1 reads LNHDA; CDR2 reads SQIVND (reference sequence). CDR3 in amino acids: CASRPVRGGGKETQYF. In DNA, the CDR3 is TGTGCCAGTCGTCCCGTACGCGGGGGCGGGAAAGAGACCCAGTACTTC. The full variable domain, rest sourced from reference TRBV19 and TRBJ2-5, is DGGITQSPKYLFRKEGQNVTLSCEQNLNHDAMYWYRQDPGQGLRLIYYSQIVNDFQKGDIAEGYSVSREKKESFPLTVTSAQKNPTAFYLCASRPVRGGGKETQYFGPGTRLLVL.

The chain combines TRBV27 with TRBJ1-2, with a tentative D call TRBD1 (5 bases). V was clipped by 7 bases and J by 0 bases, with 9 bases between them. This CDR3 comprises 13 residues. CDR1 is MNHEY and CDR2 is SMNVEV in the germline V gene (reference sequence). The CDR3 DNA is TGTGCCAGCACGGCAGGGCCTAACTATGGCTACACCTTC. This gives the protein CASTAGPNYGYTF.

This clone has a single count. The V gene is TRBV20-1, the J gene TRBJ2-7; D possibly corresponds to TRBD2 (6 bases). Trimming cost V 7 bases and J 4 bases, with 8 bases left between them. The V gene's germline CDR1 is DFQATT and CDR2 SNEGSKA (reference sequence). The length of the CDR3 is 10 residues. CDR3 in DNA: TGCAGTGGACTAGAGTACGAGCAGTACTTC. Residues: CSGLEYEQYF.

This sequence joins TRBV14 and TRBJ2-7; 7 bases are shared with TRBD2. CDR3 length: 17 residues. V dropped 0 bases and J dropped 0; count of bases not matched to a gene: 8. Per germline, CDR1 SGHDN and CDR2 FVKESK. The CDR3 loop reads CASSQEAYGGFSYEQYF. The DNA of the CDR3 is TGTGCCAGCAGCCAAGAAGCATACGGGGGGTTCTCCTACGAGCAGTACTTC.

The chain uses TRBV29-1 and TRBJ2-5, with 10 bases identical to TRBD2. Unmatched junction bases numbered 4, after V lost 6 bases and J lost 3 bases. The CDR3 sequence is 13 residues long. The germline V gene encodes CDR1 SQVTM and CDR2 ANQGSEA. CDR3: CSVALAGEETQYF. The CDR3 DNA reads as TGCAGCGTGGCCCTAGCGGGGGAAGAGACCCAGTACTTC.

This chain links TRBV9 with TRBJ2-1; no definite D call. Germline V gene lookup returns CDR1 SGDLS and CDR2 YYNGEE. Trimming removed 0 bases at V and 0 bases at J, with 13 bases between. This CDR3 is built from 17 residues. The CDR3 sequence: CASSVAGRVSSYNEQFF. In DNA, the CDR3 is TGTGCCAGCAGCGTAGCTGGAAGGGTAAGCTCCTACAATGAGCAGTTCTTC.

This sequence joins TRBV7-2 and TRBJ1-6, with D possibly being TRBD1 (6 bases). V lost 5 bases, J lost 7 bases, and 12 bases lay in between. The CDR3 totals 14 residues. Germline CDR1 reads SGHTA; CDR2 reads FQGNSA. The CDR3 nucleotides are TGTGCCAGCAGCCACAGGGAGGCCAATTCACCCCTCCACTTT. Translating gives CASSHREANSPLHF.

The genes are TRBV28 and TRBJ2-7, with D perhaps TRBD1 (5 bases). Germline loops: CDR1 MDHEN, CDR2 SYDVKM. The germline V and J ends were trimmed by 8 bases and 5 bases, with 19 bases remaining between them. This CDR3 has 14 residues. The CDR3 here is CASARLTEMNEQYF. CDR3 sequence (DNA): TGTGCCAGCGCCAGATTGACAGAGATGAACGAGCAGTACTTC.

This clone came up a few times. J is TRBJ1-4 and V is TRBV7-9; 10 positions agree with TRBD1. The CDR3 runs 14 residues. The germline CDR1 and CDR2 sequences are SEHNR and FQNEAQ (reference sequence). V shed 4 bases, J shed 6 bases, and the junction held 2 bases outside the gene matches. The CDR3 reads CASSSTGGYEKLFF. The CDR3 nucleotides read TGTGCCAGCAGCTCGACAGGGGGCTATGAAAAACTGTTTTTT.

This clone was observed a few times. The gene calls are TRBV4-3 and TRBJ1-6; 7 bases are shared with TRBD1. CDR1 is LGHNA, CDR2 YSLEER, per germline. This CDR3 region has 15 residues. J gave up 12 bases and V 0 bases, and 8 bases lay outside the gene matches. The CDR3 nucleotides are TGCGCCAGCAGCCAAGAGATAGGGGGCATCTTACCCCTCCACTTT. Amino acids: CASSQEIGGILPLHF.

The chain employs TRBV9 and TRBJ2-3; either TRBD1 or TRBD2 may supply D (5 bases each). V gave up 3 bases and J gave up 0 bases, with 14 bases separating them. The CDR3 has 16 amino acids. From germline, CDR1 is SGDLS and CDR2 YYNGEE. CDR3 bases: TGTGCCAGCAGCGCCCCGCCGGGGCGAAGCACAGATACGCAGTATTTT. Protein sequence: CASSAPPGRSTDTQYF.

V and J are TRBV5-4 and TRBJ2-5; 8 bases agree with TRBD2. In germline, CDR1 is SGHNT, CDR2 YYREEE (reference sequence). J lost 5 bases, V lost 0 bases, and 9 bases had no gene match. CDR3 length: 16 residues. The CDR3 loop reads CASSLGGGGPGETQYF. DNA for the CDR3: TGTGCCAGCAGCTTGGGAGGCGGGGGGCCTGGGGAGACCCAGTACTTC.

This chain uses TRBV10-2 with TRBJ1-5, with a possible D match to TRBD1 (5 bases). V lost 0 bases to trimming and J lost 11 bases, with 26 bases between them. The CDR3 runs 18 residues. CDR1 and CDR2 (germline): WSHSY, SAAADI. As DNA, the CDR3 is TGCGCCAGCAGTGAGTCGGGTTTTACCGGGACCCCTCGAGAGGCCCAGCATTTT. Protein sequence: CASSESGFTGTPREAQHF.

This chain joins TRBV6-5 and TRBJ2-3, with D possibly matching TRBD1 (5 bases). Trimming stripped 0 bases from V and 5 bases from J, with 9 bases between. The CDR3 has 14 amino acids. Germline loops: CDR1 MNHEY, CDR2 SVGAGI. CDR3 sequence (DNA): TGTGCCAGCAGTTACTCGATAGGGGTAGATACGCAGTATTTT. Protein sequence: CASSYSIGVDTQYF.

The chain is built from TRBV10-3 and TRBJ2-2; D is perhaps TRBD1 (6 bases). The germline V gene has CDR1 ENHRY and CDR2 SYGVKD. V gave up 5 bases and J gave up 5 bases, with 15 bases separating them. The length of the CDR3 is 15 residues. CDR3 sequence: CAISFGQGMTGELFF. Written as DNA, the CDR3 is TGTGCCATCAGTTTCGGGCAGGGGATGACCGGGGAGCTGTTTTTT.

The V call is TRBV28, the J call TRBJ2-2; 10 bases are a match to TRBD2. The CDR3 length is 16 residues. Losses at the gene ends were 6 bases for V and 5 bases for J; bases not matched to a gene: 9. Looked up from germline, CDR1 is MDHEN and CDR2 is SYDVKM. The CDR3 DNA sequence: TGTGCCAGCAGCCCGCTAGCGGGGGCGGGGACCGGGGAGCTGTTTTTT. Encoded protein: CASSPLAGAGTGELFF.

The chain carries TRBV5-1 and TRBJ1-2, with 7 bases identical to TRBD1. The CDR3 length is 16 residues. The ends lost 4 bases at V and 3 bases at J; junction bases unmatched: 12. Per the germline V gene, CDR1 is SGHRS and CDR2 is YFSETQ. CDR3 amino acids: CASSTNFDRADYGYTF. As DNA, the CDR3 is TGCGCCAGCAGCACAAACTTCGACAGGGCTGACTATGGCTACACCTTC.

This clone is a singleton in its sample. The chain joins TRBV29-1 to TRBJ2-3, with TRBD2 identical over 8 bases. Germline lookup yields CDR1 SQVTM and CDR2 ANQGSEA. The CDR3 is 17 amino acids. With V trimmed by 4 bases and J by 2 bases, 14 bases remained unmatched. Here the CDR3 DNA reads TGCAGCGTTGCCCTCCGGGGGGGGGCCCCGTACACAGATACGCAGTATTTT. As protein: CSVALRGGAPYTDTQYF.

The rearrangement joins TRBV5-1 to TRBJ1-1; D is possibly TRBD1 (6 bases). V was trimmed by 4 bases and J by 2 bases, leaving 15 bases between them. The germline gives CDR1 SGHRS, CDR2 YFSETQ. This CDR3 has 15 residues. CDR3 nucleotide sequence: TGCGCCAGCAGCGACAGGCTTTCGGGAAACACTGAAGCTTTCTTT. Translation gives CASSDRLSGNTEAFF.

This clone was recorded once. The V call is TRBV7-6, the J call TRBJ2-1; 13 positions agree with TRBD2. With V trimmed by 5 bases and J by 0 bases, 10 bases remained unmatched. CDR3 length: 19 residues. CDR1 is SGHVS, CDR2 FNYEAQ, per germline. CDR3 region: CASSNPGLAGSSSYNEQFF. CDR3 DNA: TGTGCCAGCAGCAACCCGGGACTAGCGGGGAGTAGCTCCTACAATGAGCAGTTCTTC.

The J gene is TRBJ2-1, the V gene TRBV4-1, with a possible D match to TRBD1 (5 bases). CDR3 size: 15 residues. Trimming removed 1 base at V and 6 bases at J, with 13 bases between. Germline lookup yields CDR1 MGHRA and CDR2 YSYEKL. CDR3 residues: CASSQGPGWGNEQFF. CDR3 DNA sequence: TGCGCCAGCAGCCAAGGCCCAGGGTGGGGCAATGAGCAGTTCTTC.

This rearrangement joins TRBV5-6 to TRBJ2-1; no reliable D call. In germline, CDR1 is SGHDT, CDR2 YYEEEE. This CDR3 is 13 amino acids long. V was shortened by 0 bases and J by 4 bases, with 5 bases between the two germline ends. CDR3 in DNA: TGTGCCAGCAGCTTGGCCAGGTACAATGAGCAGTTCTTC. This translates into CASSLARYNEQFF.

The chain joins TRBV6-1 to TRBJ1-5; the D is unclear. Germline CDR1 is MNHNS and CDR2 is SASEGT. The V end lost 6 bases, the J end lost 4 bases, and 10 bases lay between the germline ends. CDR3 length equals 13 residues. CDR3 coding DNA: TGTGCCAGCAGCCCATGGGTGAATCAGCCCCAGCATTTT. Its protein is CASSPWVNQPQHF.

The chain couples TRBV11-2 to TRBJ2-1, with a weak D call TRBD2 (5 bases). V lost 0 bases and J 4 bases, leaving 13 bases between the germline ends. In germline, CDR1 is SGHAT, CDR2 FQNNGV. The CDR3 has 16 amino acids. The CDR3 loop reads CASSLDLGSPYNEQFF. The CDR3 DNA follows: TGTGCCAGCAGCTTAGATCTGGGGAGCCCGTACAATGAGCAGTTCTTC.